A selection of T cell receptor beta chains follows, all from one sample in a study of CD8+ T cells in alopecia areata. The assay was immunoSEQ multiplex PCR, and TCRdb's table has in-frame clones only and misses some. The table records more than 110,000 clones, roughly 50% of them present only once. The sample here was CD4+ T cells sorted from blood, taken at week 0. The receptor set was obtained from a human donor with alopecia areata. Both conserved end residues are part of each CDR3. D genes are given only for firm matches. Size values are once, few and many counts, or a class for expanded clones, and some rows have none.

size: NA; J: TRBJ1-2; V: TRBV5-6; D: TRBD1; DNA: TGTGCCAGCAGCTTGGCCGGATGGACAGGGCTTCATGGCTACACCTTC; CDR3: CASSLAGWTGLHGYTF
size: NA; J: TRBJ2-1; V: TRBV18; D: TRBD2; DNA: TGTGCCAGCTCACCCGGGGGGGGACAAAAATACAATGAGCAGTTCTTC; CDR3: CASSPGGGQKYNEQFF
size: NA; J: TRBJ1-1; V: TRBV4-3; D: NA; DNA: TGCGCCAGCAGCCAAGAGGTTAGGCGCCCGAACACTGAAGCTTTCTTT; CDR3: CASSQEVRRPNTEAFF
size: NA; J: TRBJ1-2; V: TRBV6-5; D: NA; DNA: TGTGCCAGCAGTTACTCCGGATCCTATGGCTACACCTTC; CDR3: CASSYSGSYGYTF
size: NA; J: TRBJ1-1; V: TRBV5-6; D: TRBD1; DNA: TGTGCCAGCAGCCTGGGACAGGGGCAAACTGAAGCTTTCTTT; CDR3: CASSLGQGQTEAFF
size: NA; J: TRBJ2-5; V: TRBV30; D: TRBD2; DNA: TGTGCCTGGAGTCCGGGACTAGCGGGGGCGGGGGAGACCCAGTACTTC; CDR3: CAWSPGLAGAGETQYF
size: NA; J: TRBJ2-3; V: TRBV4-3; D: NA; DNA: TGCGCCAGCAGACCAACGCCCCAGGGACTTACGCAGTATTTT; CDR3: CASRPTPQGLTQYF
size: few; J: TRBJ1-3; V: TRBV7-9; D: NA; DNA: TGTGCCAGCAGCTTACGGAACTCTGGAAACACCATATATTTT; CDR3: CASSLRNSGNTIYF
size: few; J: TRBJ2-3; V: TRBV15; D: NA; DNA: TGTGCCACCAGTCAGAACGCAGATACGCAGTATTTT; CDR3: CATSQNADTQYF
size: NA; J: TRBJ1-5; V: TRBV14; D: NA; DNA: TGTGCCAGCAGCCTGGACTTCGGTCAGCCCCAGCATTTT; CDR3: CASSLDFGQPQHF
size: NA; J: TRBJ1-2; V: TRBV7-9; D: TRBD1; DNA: TGTGCCAGCAGCCGCGCGGCCGGGACAGGGGGCCTACACTATGGCTACACCTTC; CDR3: CASSRAAGTGGLHYGYTF
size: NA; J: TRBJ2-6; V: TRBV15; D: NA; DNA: TGTGCCACCGGGACGGGCCTCTCTGGGGCCAACGTCCTGACTTTC; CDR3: CATGTGLSGANVLTF
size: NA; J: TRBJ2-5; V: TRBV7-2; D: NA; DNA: TGTGCCAGCAGCTTCAGACAGGTTGAGGGACAAGAGACCCAGTACTTC; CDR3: CASSFRQVEGQETQYF
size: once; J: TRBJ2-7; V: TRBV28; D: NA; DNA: TGTGCCAGCACCTCATCCGCGATCGGCGAGCAGTACTTC; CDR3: CASTSSAIGEQYF
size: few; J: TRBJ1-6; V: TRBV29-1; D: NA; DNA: TGCAGCGTTGGGCGAGACCCCGGTGCCCTCCACTTT; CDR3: CSVGRDPGALHF
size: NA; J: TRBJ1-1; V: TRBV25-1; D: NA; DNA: TGTGCCAGCAACGAGGGGGGCAGTGAAGCTTTCTTT; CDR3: CASNEGGSEAFF
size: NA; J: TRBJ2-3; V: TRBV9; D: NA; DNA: TGTGCCAGCAGCGTAGCTGCGGGGAGTGGAGATACGCAGTATTTT; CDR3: CASSVAAGSGDTQYF
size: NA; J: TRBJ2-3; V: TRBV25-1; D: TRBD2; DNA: TGTGCCACCGGACTAGCGACAGATACGCAGTATTTT; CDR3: CATGLATDTQYF